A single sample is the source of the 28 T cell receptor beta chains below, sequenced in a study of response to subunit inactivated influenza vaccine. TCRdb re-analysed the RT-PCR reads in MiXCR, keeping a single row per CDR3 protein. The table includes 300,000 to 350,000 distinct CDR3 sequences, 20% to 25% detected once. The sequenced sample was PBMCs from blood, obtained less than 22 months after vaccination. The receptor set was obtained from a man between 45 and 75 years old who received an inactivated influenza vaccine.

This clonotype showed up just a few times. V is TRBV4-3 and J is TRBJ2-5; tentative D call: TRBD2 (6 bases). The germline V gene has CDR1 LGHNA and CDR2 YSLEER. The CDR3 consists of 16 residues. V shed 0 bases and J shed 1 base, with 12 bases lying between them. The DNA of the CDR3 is TGCGCCAGCAGCCAAGATAGGTGGCGGGGCCAAGAGACCCAGTACTTC. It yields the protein CASSQDRWRGQETQYF.

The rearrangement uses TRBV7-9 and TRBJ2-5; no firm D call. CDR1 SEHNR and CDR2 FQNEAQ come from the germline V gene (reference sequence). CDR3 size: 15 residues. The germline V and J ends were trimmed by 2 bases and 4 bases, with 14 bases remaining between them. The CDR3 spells CASSLTGTLRETQYF. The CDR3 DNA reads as TGTGCCAGCAGCTTAACGGGCACTCTTCGAGAGACCCAGTACTTC.

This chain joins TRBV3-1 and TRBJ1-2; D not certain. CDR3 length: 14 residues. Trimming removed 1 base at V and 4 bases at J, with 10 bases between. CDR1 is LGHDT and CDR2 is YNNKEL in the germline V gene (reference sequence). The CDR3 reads CASSQGVGPYGYTF. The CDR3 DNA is TGTGCCAGCAGCCAAGGTGTAGGACCCTATGGCTACACCTTC.

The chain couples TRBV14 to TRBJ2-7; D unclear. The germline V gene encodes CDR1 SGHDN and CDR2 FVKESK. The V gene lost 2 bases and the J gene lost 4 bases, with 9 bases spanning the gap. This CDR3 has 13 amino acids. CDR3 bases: TGTGCCAGCAGCCAATTCCACGGATACGAGCAGTACTTC. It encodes CASSQFHGYEQYF. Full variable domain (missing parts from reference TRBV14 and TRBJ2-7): EAGVTQFPSHSVIEKGQTVTLRCDPISGHDNLYWYRRVMGKEIKFLLHFVKESKQDESGMPNNRFLAERTGGTYSTLKVQPAELEDSGVYFCASSQFHGYEQYFGPGTRLTVT.

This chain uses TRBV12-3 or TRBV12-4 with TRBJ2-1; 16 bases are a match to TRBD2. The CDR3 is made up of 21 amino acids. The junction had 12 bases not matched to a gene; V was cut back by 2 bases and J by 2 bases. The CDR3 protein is CASSLPGLAGGSGRAYNEQFF. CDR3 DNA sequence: TGTGCCAGCAGTTTACCGGGACTAGCGGGGGGGTCCGGGAGAGCCTACAATGAGCAGTTCTTC.

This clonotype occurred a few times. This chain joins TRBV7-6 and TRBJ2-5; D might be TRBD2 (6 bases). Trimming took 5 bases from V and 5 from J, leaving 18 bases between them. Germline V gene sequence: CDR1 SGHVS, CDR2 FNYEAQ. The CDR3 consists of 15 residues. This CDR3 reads CASSPTRLDGETQYF. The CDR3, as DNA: TGTGCCAGCAGCCCGACCCGACTAGATGGGGAGACCCAGTACTTC.

The CDR3, as DNA: TGTGCCAGCAGTTGGAGGGCAGGGAGCTATGGCTACACCTTC. Translated: CASSWRAGSYGYTF. The chain combines TRBV12-3 or TRBV12-4 with TRBJ1-2; tentative D call: TRBD1 (5 bases). The CDR3 is 14 residues long. The V end lost 4 bases, the J end lost 4 bases, and 13 bases lay between the germline ends.

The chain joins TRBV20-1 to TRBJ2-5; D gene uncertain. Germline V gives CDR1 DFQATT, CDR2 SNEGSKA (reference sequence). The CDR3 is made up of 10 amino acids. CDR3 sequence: CSTERETQYF. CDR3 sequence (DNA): TGCAGCACGGAACGAGAGACCCAGTACTTC.

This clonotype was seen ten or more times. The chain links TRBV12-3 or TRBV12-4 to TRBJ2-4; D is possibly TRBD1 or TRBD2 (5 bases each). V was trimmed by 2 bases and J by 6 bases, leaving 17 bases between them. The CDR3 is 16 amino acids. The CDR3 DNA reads TGTGCCAGCAGTTTATTGGGACGAGGGTCGGGAAACATTCAGTACTTC. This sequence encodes CASSLLGRGSGNIQYF.

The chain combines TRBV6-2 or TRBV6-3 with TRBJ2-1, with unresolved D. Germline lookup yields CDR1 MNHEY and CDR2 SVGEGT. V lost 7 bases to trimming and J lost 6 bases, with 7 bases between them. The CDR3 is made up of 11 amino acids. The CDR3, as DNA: TGTGCCAGCACCGTTGGCAATGAGCAGTTCTTC. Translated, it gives CASTVGNEQFF.

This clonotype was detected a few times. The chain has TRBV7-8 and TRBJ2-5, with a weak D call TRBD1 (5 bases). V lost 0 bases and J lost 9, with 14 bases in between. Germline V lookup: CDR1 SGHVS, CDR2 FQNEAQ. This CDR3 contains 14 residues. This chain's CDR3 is CASSLAIGVDAQYF. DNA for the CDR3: TGTGCCAGCAGCTTAGCGATAGGGGTGGATGCCCAGTACTTC. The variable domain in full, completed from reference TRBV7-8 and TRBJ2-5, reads GAGVSQSPRYKVAKRGQDVALRCDPISGHVSLFWYQQALGQGPEFLTYFQNEAQLDKSGLPSDRFFAERPEGSVSTLKIQRTQQEDSAVYLCASSLAIGVDAQYFGPGTRLLVL.

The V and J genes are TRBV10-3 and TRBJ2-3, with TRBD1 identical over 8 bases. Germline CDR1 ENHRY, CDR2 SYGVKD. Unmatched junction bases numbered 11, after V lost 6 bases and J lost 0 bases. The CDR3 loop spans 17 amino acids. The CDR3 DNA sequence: TGTGCCATCAGAAACCACCAGGGGGCAATTAGCACAGATACGCAGTATTTT. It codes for CAIRNHQGAISTDTQYF.

The CDR3 region has the DNA TGTGCCAGCAGCCAAGGAGACAGGGGGCAGAAAAACATTCAGTACTTC. Amino acids: CASSQGDRGQKNIQYF. The V and J genes are TRBV4-2 and TRBJ2-4, with 10 bases fitting TRBD1. The CDR3 length is 16 residues. Germline assignment: CDR1 LGHNA and CDR2 YNFKEQ. Unmatched junction bases numbered 4, after V lost 1 base and J lost 4 bases.

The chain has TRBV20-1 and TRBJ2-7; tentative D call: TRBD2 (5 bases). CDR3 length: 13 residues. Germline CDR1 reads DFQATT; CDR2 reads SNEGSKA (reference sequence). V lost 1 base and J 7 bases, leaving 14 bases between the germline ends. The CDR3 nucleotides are TGCAGTGCTAGAGGGACGGACGGGGTTGAGCAGTACTTC. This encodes CSARGTDGVEQYF.

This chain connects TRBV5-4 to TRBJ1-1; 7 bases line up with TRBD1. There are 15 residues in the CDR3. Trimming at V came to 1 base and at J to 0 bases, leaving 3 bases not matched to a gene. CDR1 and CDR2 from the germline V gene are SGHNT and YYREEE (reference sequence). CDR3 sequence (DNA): TGTGCCAGCAGCTTGTCGGGACAGATGAACACTGAAGCTTTCTTT. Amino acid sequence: CASSLSGQMNTEAFF.

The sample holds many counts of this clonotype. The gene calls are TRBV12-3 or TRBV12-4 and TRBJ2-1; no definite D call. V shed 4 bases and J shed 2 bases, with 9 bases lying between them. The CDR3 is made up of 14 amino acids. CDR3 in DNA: TGTGCCAGCAGTTACAAGTTTCCCTACAATGAGCAGTTCTTC. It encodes CASSYKFPYNEQFF.

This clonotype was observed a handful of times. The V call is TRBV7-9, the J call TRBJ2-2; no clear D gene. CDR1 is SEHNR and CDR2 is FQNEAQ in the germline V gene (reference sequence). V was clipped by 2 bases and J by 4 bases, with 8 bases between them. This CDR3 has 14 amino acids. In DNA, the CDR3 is TGTGCCAGCAGCTTATCCGAACGCACCGGGGAGCTGTTTTTT. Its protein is CASSLSERTGELFF.

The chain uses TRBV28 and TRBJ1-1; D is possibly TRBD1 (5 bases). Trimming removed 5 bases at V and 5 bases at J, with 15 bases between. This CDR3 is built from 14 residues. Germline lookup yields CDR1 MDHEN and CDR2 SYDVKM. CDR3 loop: CASSRGARGTEAFF. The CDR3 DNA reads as TGTGCCAGCAGTAGAGGGGCGCGAGGGACTGAAGCTTTCTTT.

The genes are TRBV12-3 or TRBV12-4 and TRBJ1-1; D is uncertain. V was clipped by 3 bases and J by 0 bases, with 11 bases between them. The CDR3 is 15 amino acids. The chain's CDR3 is CASSFVRTLNTEAFF. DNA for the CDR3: TGTGCCAGCAGTTTCGTTAGGACCCTGAACACTGAAGCTTTCTTT.

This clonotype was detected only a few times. The CDR3 bases are TGTGCCAGCAGGGCCTCAGGACAGTCCGGAAATCAGCCCCAGCATTTT. Encoded protein: CASRASGQSGNQPQHF. The V call is TRBV6-2 or TRBV6-3, the J call TRBJ1-5, with TRBD1 as a possible D gene (6 bases). The CDR3 length is 16 residues. The V gene lost 6 bases and the J gene lost 4 bases, with 19 bases spanning the gap. Germline V CDR1 and CDR2: MNHEY, SVGEGT.

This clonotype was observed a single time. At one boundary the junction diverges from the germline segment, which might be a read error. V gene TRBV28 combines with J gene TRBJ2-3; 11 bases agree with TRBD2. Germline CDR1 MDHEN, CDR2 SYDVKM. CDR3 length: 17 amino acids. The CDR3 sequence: CASSRVNSGGASDRQYF. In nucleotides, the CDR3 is TGTGCCAGCAGTAGAGTAAATAGCGGGGGGGCCTCAGATAGGCAGTATTTT.

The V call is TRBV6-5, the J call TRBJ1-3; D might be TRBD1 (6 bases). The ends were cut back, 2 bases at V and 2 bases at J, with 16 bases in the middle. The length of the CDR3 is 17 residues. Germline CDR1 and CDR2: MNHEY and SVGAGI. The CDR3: CASSYSPPGQAGNTIYF. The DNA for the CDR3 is TGTGCCAGCAGTTACAGTCCGCCGGGACAAGCTGGAAACACCATATATTTT.

The CDR3 DNA reads TGCAGCGTTGAACGGCAGGGGACGGTTCGGGAGACCCAGTACTTC. Protein product: CSVERQGTVRETQYF. V is TRBV29-1 and J is TRBJ2-5; possible D gene TRBD1, 6 bases. The CDR3 has 15 amino acids. Germline CDR1 and CDR2: SQVTM and ANQGSEA. Trimming removed 2 bases from V and 5 bases from J, with 18 bases in between.

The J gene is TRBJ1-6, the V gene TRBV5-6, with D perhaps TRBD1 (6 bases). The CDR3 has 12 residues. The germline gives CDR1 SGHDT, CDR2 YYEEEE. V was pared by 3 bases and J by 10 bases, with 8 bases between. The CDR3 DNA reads TGTGCCAGCAGCTGGACAGAGTCACCCCTCCACTTT. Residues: CASSWTESPLHF.

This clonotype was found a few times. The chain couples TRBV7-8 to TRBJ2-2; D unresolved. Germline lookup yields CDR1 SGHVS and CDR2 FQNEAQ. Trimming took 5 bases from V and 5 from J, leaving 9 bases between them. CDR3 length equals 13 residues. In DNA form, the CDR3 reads TGTGCCAGCAGCCTAACAAGAACCGGGGAGCTGTTTTTT. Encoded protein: CASSLTRTGELFF.

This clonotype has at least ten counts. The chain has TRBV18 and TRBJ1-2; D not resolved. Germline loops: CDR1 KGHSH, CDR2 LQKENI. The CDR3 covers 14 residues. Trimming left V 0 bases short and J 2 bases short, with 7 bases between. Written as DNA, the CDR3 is TGTGCCAGCTCACCACCCAACGACAACTATGGCTACACCTTC. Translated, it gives CASSPPNDNYGYTF. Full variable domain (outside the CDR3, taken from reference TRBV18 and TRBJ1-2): NAGVMQNPRHLVRRRGQEARLRCSPMKGHSHVYWYRQLPEEGLKFMVYLQKENIIDESGMPKERFSAEFPKEGPSILRIQQVVRGDSAAYFCASSPPNDNYGYTFGSGTRLTVV.

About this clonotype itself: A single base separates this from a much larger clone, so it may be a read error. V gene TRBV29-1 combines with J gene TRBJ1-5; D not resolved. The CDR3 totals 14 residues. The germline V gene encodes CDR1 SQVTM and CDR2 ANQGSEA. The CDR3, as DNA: TGCAGCGTTGCGAAGGGTTATAGCAATCAGGCCCAGCATTTT. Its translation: CSVAKGYSNQAQHF. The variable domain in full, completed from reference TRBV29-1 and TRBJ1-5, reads SAVISQKPSRDICQRGTSLTIQCQVDSQVTMMFWYRQQPGQSLTLIATANQGSEATYESGFVIDKFPISRPNLTFSTLTVSNMSPEDSSIYLCSVAKGYSNQAQHFGDGTRLSIL.

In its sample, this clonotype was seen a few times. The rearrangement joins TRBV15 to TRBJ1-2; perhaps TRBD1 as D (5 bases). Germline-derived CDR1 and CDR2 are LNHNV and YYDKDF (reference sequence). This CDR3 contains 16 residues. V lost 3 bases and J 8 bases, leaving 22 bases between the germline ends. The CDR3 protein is CATSRASGRPGSGYTF. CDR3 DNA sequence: TGTGCCACCAGCAGGGCATCGGGACGGCCCGGATCAGGCTACACCTTC.